A single sample is the source of the 4 T cell receptor beta chains below, sequenced in a study of blood T cell repertoires in COVID-19. Here immunoSEQ multiplex PCR was the method, and the copy in TCRdb shows in-frame clones only, minus some. This sample has around 470,000 clones, with approximately 92% found just once. The material sequenced was peripheral blood. The receptors come from a young man with COVID-19, enrolled during active disease.

V is TRBV19 and J is TRBJ2-1, with D possibly TRBD2 on 7 matching bases. Germline assignment: CDR1 LNHDA and CDR2 SQIVND (reference sequence). Trimming stripped 1 base from V and 6 bases from J, with 13 bases between. The CDR3 loop spans 15 amino acids. The DNA of the CDR3 is TGTGCCAGTAGTATAGGGACTAGAGGGGGCAATGAGCAGTTCTTC. Translated, it gives CASSIGTRGGNEQFF.

The J gene is TRBJ2-1, the V gene TRBV29-1; the D gene is possibly TRBD2 (5 bases). The CDR3 spans 13 residues. Germline V lookup: CDR1 SQVTM, CDR2 ANQGSEA. Trimming shortened V by 4 bases and J by 10 bases, and 17 bases separated the two germline ends. The CDR3 DNA is TGCAGCGTTGTCCGGGGAGCGAGCTACGAGCAGTTCTTC. This sequence encodes CSVVRGASYEQFF.

The chain recombines TRBV9 with TRBJ1-1; no reliable D call. The CDR3 totals 16 residues. Germline V gene data show CDR1 as SGDLS and CDR2 as YYNGEE. V dropped 3 bases and J dropped 4 bases, with 19 bases sitting between them. CDR3 bases: TGTGCCAGCAGCGGTAGCCCCCTCAGGCGGGGCACTGAAGCTTTCTTT. It codes for CASSGSPLRRGTEAFF.

V and J are TRBV27 and TRBJ1-2; no definite D call. V was clipped by 3 bases and J by 2 bases, with 7 bases between them. Germline assignment: CDR1 MNHEY and CDR2 SMNVEV (reference sequence). CDR3 length: 13 amino acids. The CDR3 DNA reads as TGTGCCAGCAGTTTGCGCGAAAACTATGGCTACACCTTC. Protein sequence: CASSLRENYGYTF.